This T cell receptor (beta chain) was sequenced during a study of blood T cell repertoires in COVID-19. Using immunoSEQ multiplex PCR, the repertoire was profiled, and TCRdb retains in-frame clones only, with some absent. The sample consists of roughly 10,000 clones, roughly 87% of them appearing once. Per the germline V gene, CDR1 is MNHEY and CDR2 is SVGAGI. CDR3 size: 16 residues. Trimming took 2 bases from V and 3 from J; bases not matched to a gene: 7. Input material: peripheral blood. This chain links TRBV6-5 with TRBJ2-1; 7 bases fit TRBD2. This clonotype was obtained from a human donor in a cohort sampled during active COVID-19. CDR3 DNA: TGTGCCAGCAGTTACGGAGGAGCGGGGTTCTACAATGAGCAGTTCTTC. Its translation is CASSYGGAGFYNEQFF.